The clone carrying this T cell receptor (beta chain) was seen many times. Its antigen is as yet unknown. This sample was included in a study of regulatory T cells in long-lasting Graves disease. The study, taken as a whole, reports: Persistent Graves' patients showed less TCR diversity than newly diagnosed patients showed.

Library construction for TCR beta used iRepertoire HTBI primers and Arm-PCR of CDR3 regions. A single record per CDR3 protein comes from TCRdb applying MiXCR to the multiplex PCR reads. The sample includes 540,000 or so distinct CDR3 sequences, about 14% of them seen just once. Time point in this sample: newly diagnosed GD, antithyroid drugs for less than 3 months. PBMCs provided the RNA from which the TCR library was made. The patients included were those that came from an endocrinology department in Xi'an, China. The CDR3 runs 13 residues. The V and J ends lost 5 bases and 6 bases respectively, with 13 bases between them. The V gene's germline CDR1 is WSHSY and CDR2 SAAADI. The same data also went into a second study, on T cells in Graves' hyperthyroidism and ophthalmopathy. That investigation notes: The HTBI primer set drove a first-round RT-PCR of the TCR CDR3. Most clonotypes expanded in the thyroid (above 0.001) were also present in blood.

This chain connects TRBV10-2 to TRBJ1-2, with a weak D call TRBD1 (5 bases). The sequences come from peripheral blood mononuclear cells (PBMCs), collected at new diagnosis, from a patient treated with antithyroid drugs. This sequence was found in a man between 25 and 39 years old with Graves disease. The CDR3 DNA is TGCGCCAGCAGTACGCAGGGTGGGAATGGCTACACCTTC. It translates to CASSTQGGNGYTF.